This record concerns one T cell receptor beta chain sequence. Antigen unknown. The sample comes from a study of T cells expressing NK-cell markers. Study-level information: Cells sorted as CD3+CD56+NKG2C+, CD3+CD56+NKG2C- and CD3+CD56-NKG2C+ T cells supplied the TCR beta repertoires. Most of the eight sequenced donors tested HCMV-seropositive; one tested seronegative. Study-wide findings and caveats: Unclear, still, was the HCMV specificity of the expanded NKG2C+ T cell clones. NKG2C+ dominant clonotype frequencies in six donors were roughly 1.0-7.5% of CD8+ T cells.

TCRdb re-called the 5' RACE reads and shows each CDR3 protein once, DNA omitted. The table lists approximately 380,000 distinct CDR3 sequences. The specimen was blood T cells: a sorted CD56 or NKG2C T cell subset, CD4+ or CD8+ T cells, or bulk PBMC T cells (not recorded which). This clonotype originated in a man aged 18 to 69 in good health.

CDR3: CATSDLRGNEQFF. The V call is TRBV24-1, the J call TRBJ2-1; without DNA, the TCRdb call of TRBD1 cannot be checked. This CDR3 is built from 13 residues. Germline V lookup: CDR1 KGHDR, CDR2 SFDVKD.